A selection of T cell receptor beta chains follows, all from one sample in a study of blood T cell repertoires in COVID-19. Only in-frame clones appear in the TCRdb table, and some are missing; sequencing was by immunoSEQ multiplex PCR. The sample carries 87,000 or so clones, about 86% recorded once. Material: peripheral blood. The receptor source for this set is a woman aged 80 or over in a cohort sampled during active or convalescent COVID-19. CDR3s include the opening cysteine and the closing phenylalanine or tryptophan. A D gene is named only where the DNA matches it firmly. Some rows mark clone size as missing; the rest say once, few, many or name a class of expanded clone.

d_call,j_call,clone_size,v_call,cdr3_nt,cdr3_aa
NA,TRBJ2-2,NA,TRBV19,TGTGCCAGTAGTATAGATGTCGGTCGGGGGATGGGCACCGGGGAGCTGTTTTTT,CASSIDVGRGMGTGELFF
NA,TRBJ1-6,NA,TRBV28,TGTGCCAGCGCGGGGGAATCCTATAATTCACCCCTCCACTTT,CASAGESYNSPLHF
TRBD1,TRBJ2-7,NA,TRBV6-6,TGTGCCAGCAGCCCAGGGGGACAGGGGGCTTACGAGCAGTACTTC,CASSPGGQGAYEQYF
NA,TRBJ1-3,NA,TRBV7-9,TGTGCCAGCAGCTTCCAAACCACGGGGGTTTTCTCTGGAAACACCATATATTTT,CASSFQTTGVFSGNTIYF
NA,TRBJ2-1,NA,TRBV3-1/TRBV3-2,TGTGCCAGCCAGACAGTGGGGCCCTACAATGAGCAGTTCTTC,CASQTVGPYNEQFF
NA,TRBJ1-2,NA,TRBV12-3/TRBV12-4,TGTGCCAGCACCAAACTACGTAACTATGGCTACACCTTC,CASTKLRNYGYTF
NA,TRBJ2-7,NA,TRBV2,TGTGCCAGCAGCCCGGGACTTTACGAGCAGTACTTC,CASSPGLYEQYF
TRBD2,TRBJ2-3,once,TRBV2,TGTGCCAGCGGGGGGGGATCACCCACAGATACGCAGTATTTT,CASGGGSPTDTQYF
NA,TRBJ2-2,NA,TRBV27,TGTGCCAGCAGTTTCCAGACCGGGGAGCTGTTTTTT,CASSFQTGELFF
TRBD1,TRBJ1-1,once,TRBV30,TGTGCCTGGGGACAGGGGGCCCCTGAAGCTTTCTTT,CAWGQGAPEAFF
TRBD1,TRBJ1-2,NA,TRBV4-1,TGCGCCAGCAGCGAAACCAAACAGGGGGCGGGAGGCTACACCTTC,CASSETKQGAGGYTF
NA,TRBJ1-1,NA,TRBV2,TGTGCCAGCAGTGCAAGCTCAGGCATCACTGAAGCTTTCTTT,CASSASSGITEAFF
NA,TRBJ1-1,once,TRBV10-2,TGCGCCAGCAGTGATTTCCGGGGGGCTGAAGCTTTCTTT,CASSDFRGAEAFF
NA,TRBJ1-2,once,TRBV29-1,TGCAGCGTTGAGGAAGGGGTGGGATCTATTGGCTACACCTTC,CSVEEGVGSIGYTF
NA,TRBJ1-2,once,TRBV4-2,TGTGCCAGCAGCCAAGATGAAAGTGGGGGCATCTATGGCTACACCTTC,CASSQDESGGIYGYTF